This TCR gamma chain came from a study of human gamma delta and Vdelta1 T cells. General study points: Polyclonal Delta One T cells reportedly showed broad cytotoxic targeting of acute myeloid leukemia.

To note about this clone: Its antigen is still unknown.

TCRdb re-analyzed the PCR reads via CATT. This sample has about 3,900 gamma-chain clones, with 15% to 20% found just once. Germline V gene lookup returns CDR1 VINAFY and CDR2 YDVSNSKD. This CDR3 region has 17 residues. The V and J ends lost 0 bases and 6 bases, in that order; junction bases with no gene match: 17. This TCR was sampled from a human donor in good health. Sequenced material: Vdelta1 gamma-delta T cells from blood grown in culture (DOT cells). The chain is built from TRGV5 and TRGJ1 or TRGJ2. CDR3 nucleotides: TGTGCCACCTGGGACAGGCACGAACGCCGGCTTGGTTATAAGAAACTCTTT. Translation: CATWDRHERRLGYKKLF.